This T cell receptor beta chain was identified during a study of patients and donors after allogeneic stem cell transplantation. The length of the CDR3 is 13 residues. The germline CDR1 and CDR2 sequences are SGHDN and FVKESK. Concerning this clonotype itself: The junction departs from the called germline gene at one end, perhaps through a read error.

MiXCR, run by TCRdb on the RT-PCR reads, gives a single entry per CDR3 protein. Altogether about a million distinct CDR3 sequences are present, approximately 18% being singletons, with the ten largest covering about 6%. The sequence derives from a human donor who was either an allogeneic HSCT recipient or a stem cell or donor lymphocyte infusion donor (not recorded which). It is not recorded whose cells these are; they may come from a transplant donor. The chain links TRBV14 to TRBJ1-2, with D hard to call. The specimen sequenced was blood, either unsorted or a sorted T cell fraction (not recorded which). CDR3: CTSSQDRQLVYTF. For the CDR3, the DNA is TGTACCAGCAGCCAAGATCGGCAGCTTGTCTACACCTTC.